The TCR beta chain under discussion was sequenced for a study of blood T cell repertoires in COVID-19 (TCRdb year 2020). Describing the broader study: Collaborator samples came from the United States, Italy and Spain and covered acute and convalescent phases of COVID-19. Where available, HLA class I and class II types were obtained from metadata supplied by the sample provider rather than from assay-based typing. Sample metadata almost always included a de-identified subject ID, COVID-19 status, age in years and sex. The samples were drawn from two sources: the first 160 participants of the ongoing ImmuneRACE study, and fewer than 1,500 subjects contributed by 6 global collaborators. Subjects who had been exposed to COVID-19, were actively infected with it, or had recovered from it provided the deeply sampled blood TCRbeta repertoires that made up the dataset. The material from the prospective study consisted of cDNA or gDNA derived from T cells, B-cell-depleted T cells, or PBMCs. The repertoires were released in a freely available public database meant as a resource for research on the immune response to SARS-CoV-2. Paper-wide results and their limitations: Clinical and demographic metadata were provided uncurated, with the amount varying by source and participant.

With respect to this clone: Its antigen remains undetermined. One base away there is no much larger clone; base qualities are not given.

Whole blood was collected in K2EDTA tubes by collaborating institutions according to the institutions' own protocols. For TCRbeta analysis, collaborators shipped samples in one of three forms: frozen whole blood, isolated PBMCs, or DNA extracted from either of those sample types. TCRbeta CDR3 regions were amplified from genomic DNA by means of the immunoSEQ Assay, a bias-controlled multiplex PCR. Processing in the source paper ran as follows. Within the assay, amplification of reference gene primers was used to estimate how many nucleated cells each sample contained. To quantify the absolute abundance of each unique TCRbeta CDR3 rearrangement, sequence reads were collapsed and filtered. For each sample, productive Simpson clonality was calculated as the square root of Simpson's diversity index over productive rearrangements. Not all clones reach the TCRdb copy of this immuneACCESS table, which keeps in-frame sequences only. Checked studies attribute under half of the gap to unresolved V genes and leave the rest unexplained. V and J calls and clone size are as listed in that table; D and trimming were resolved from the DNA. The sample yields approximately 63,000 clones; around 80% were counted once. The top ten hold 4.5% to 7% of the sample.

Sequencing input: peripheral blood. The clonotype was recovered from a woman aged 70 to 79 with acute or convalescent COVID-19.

At the DNA level, the sequence is TGTGCCAGTAGTTTTCTAGCGGGGGGGCTGAATGAGCAGTTCTTC. It translates to CASSFLAGGLNEQFF. The chain is assembled from TRBV19 and TRBJ2-1; a stretch of 12 junction bases matches TRBD2. In the germline V gene (reference sequence), CDR1 corresponds to LNHDA and CDR2 to SQIVND. V lost 5 bases and J lost 7 bases, and the count of bases not matched to a germline gene is 6. Reading from cysteine to phenylalanine, the CDR3 counts 15 amino acids. Only the CDR3 DNA stays, 45 bases, in frame from base 1.